The entry that follows covers one T cell receptor (beta chain) sequence. A 5'RACE template switching approach incorporating UMIs was used to make TCR beta cDNA. No DNA is given; TCRdb re-called the 5' RACE reads and lists each CDR3 protein once. The sample's table shows tens of thousands of distinct CDR3 sequences. The source of the sample is a study of T cells expressing NK-cell markers. Study-wide context: The eight sequenced donors comprised seven who were HCMV-seropositive and one who was seronegative.

Germline assignment: CDR1 SQVTM and CDR2 ANQGSEA. The CDR3 is made up of 13 amino acids. This TCR was recovered from a woman aged 18 to 75 in good health. The chain combines TRBV29-1 with TRBJ2-7; TCRdb reports TRBD2, a call that lacks DNA to check it against. Sample: blood T cells: a sorted CD56 or NKG2C T cell subset, CD4+ or CD8+ T cells, or bulk PBMC T cells (not recorded which). This CDR3 is CSVVLPPGYEQYF.